This paragraph covers one TCR beta chain sequence. No antigen is known for it. All trial patients relapsed after autologous stem cell transplantation. These data belong to a study of PD-1 blockade in classical Hodgkin lymphoma. Method: immunoSEQ multiplex PCR; TCRdb's copy keeps in-frame clones and lacks some. The data hold roughly 19,000 clones, with approximately 84% observed a single time. Study observations and caveats: Newly diagnosed patients were reported to exhibit reduced baseline TCR diversity relative to healthy donors. Baseline diversity was lower in partial responders and progressors than complete responders.

V was cut by 5 bases and J by 7 bases, with 8 bases left in between. There are 11 residues in the CDR3. Germline CDR1 and CDR2: MNHEY and SMNVEV (reference sequence). The sequences come from peripheral blood mononuclear cells (PBMCs), collected at baseline. The source is a human donor with classical Hodgkin lymphoma. The V and J genes are TRBV27 and TRBJ2-5; no clear D gene. CDR3 loop: CASSLPPTQYF. The CDR3, as DNA: TGTGCCAGCAGTCTCCCTCCGACCCAGTACTTC.